A single sample is the source of the 27 T cell receptor beta chains below, sequenced in a study of CD8 T cells in ankylosing spondylitis. TCRdb called the 5' RACE reads again in MiXCR, with one record for every CDR3 protein. The table includes about 240,000 distinct CDR3 sequences, over 9.5% detected once. Material for sequencing was blood, either unsorted or a sorted T cell fraction (not recorded which). These receptors all come from a male donor with ankylosing spondylitis or in good health (not recorded which).

This clonotype was observed at least ten times. The chain is built from TRBV12-3 or TRBV12-4 and TRBJ1-4, with D perhaps matching TRBD1 (5 bases). This CDR3 comprises 14 residues. V dropped 6 bases and J dropped 10 bases, with 18 bases sitting between them. Here the CDR3 DNA reads TGTGCCAGCAGCCTAGGGGATTCCCGTGGAAAACTGTTTTTT. This sequence encodes CASSLGDSRGKLFF.

This clonotype has a count of ten or more. The V gene is TRBV3-1, the J gene TRBJ2-7; D unclear. Germline V gives CDR1 LGHDT, CDR2 YNNKEL (reference sequence). The CDR3 spans 13 residues. V shed 6 bases and J shed 2 bases, with 11 bases lying between them. The CDR3: CASSGPAAYEQYF. CDR3 DNA sequence: TGTGCCAGCAGTGGGCCTGCCGCCTACGAGCAGTACTTC.

This clonotype has only a few counts. The chain joins TRBV4-2 to TRBJ2-1, with 9 bases lining up with TRBD2. The junction had 5 bases not matched to a gene; V was cut back by 2 bases and J by 9 bases. The CDR3 extends over 14 amino acids. The germline CDR1 and CDR2 sequences are LGHNA and YNFKEQ. This chain's CDR3 is CASSQPLAGPEQFF. In nucleotides, the CDR3 is TGTGCCAGCAGCCAACCCCTAGCGGGACCTGAGCAGTTCTTC.

This clonotype was detected a few times. The chain couples TRBV5-1 to TRBJ2-2; D tentatively reads TRBD1 or TRBD2 (7 bases each). The CDR3 is 19 residues long. The germline CDR1 and CDR2 sequences are SGHRS and YFSETQ. The ends were cut back, 4 bases at V and 0 bases at J, with 22 bases in the middle. The CDR3 nucleotides are TGCGCCAGCAGCCCGTTCCCCCTGGGAGGGGGCCCGAACACCGGGGAGCTGTTTTTT. Translating gives CASSPFPLGGGPNTGELFF.

This sequence joins TRBV13 and TRBJ2-7; the D gene is possibly TRBD2 (5 bases). The CDR3 spans 13 residues. The germline CDR1 and CDR2 sequences are PRHDT and FYEKMQ (reference sequence). Trimming took 4 bases from V and 0 from J, leaving 7 bases between them. In nucleotides, the CDR3 is TGTGCCAGCAGCTCCCGGGACTCCTACGAGCAGTACTTC. Its translation is CASSSRDSYEQYF. The variable domain in full, completed from reference TRBV13 and TRBJ2-7, reads AAGVIQSPRHLIKEKRETATLKCYPIPRHDTVYWYQQGPGQDPQFLISFYEKMQSDKGSIPDRFSAQQFSDYHSELNMSSLELGDSALYFCASSSRDSYEQYFGPGTRLTVT.

This chain connects TRBV29-1 to TRBJ2-7; 10 nucleotides match TRBD2. The CDR3 consists of 14 residues. CDR1 and CDR2 from the germline V gene are SQVTM and ANQGSEA. With 4 bases clipped from V and 7 bases from J, the junction kept 10 bases outside the gene matches. The CDR3, as DNA: TGCAGCGTTGTGAGATTACTAGCGGGGAGGGAGCAGTACTTC. Its protein product is CSVVRLLAGREQYF.

This clonotype was counted many times. This chain uses TRBV4-1 with TRBJ1-4; D possibly corresponds to TRBD1 (6 bases). Per germline, CDR1 MGHRA and CDR2 YSYEKL. This CDR3 is built from 14 residues. Trimming removed 5 bases from V and 8 bases from J, with 15 bases in between. The DNA of the CDR3 is TGCGCCAGCAGCGCCTACAGGGACGAGGAAAAACTGTTTTTT. Its protein is CASSAYRDEEKLFF.

The chain couples TRBV12-3 or TRBV12-4 to TRBJ1-5, with a weak D call TRBD1 (5 bases). The V and J ends lost 7 bases and 0 bases respectively, with 19 bases between them. The CDR3 spans 17 residues. The CDR3 loop reads CASNRRDSPYSNQPQHF. CDR3 nucleotides: TGTGCCAGCAACCGACGGGACTCACCTTATAGCAATCAGCCCCAGCATTTT.

This clonotype was detected many times. The chain has TRBV5-1 and TRBJ1-3; a possible D gene is TRBD1 (5 bases). With 2 bases removed from V and 4 bases from J, the gap between germline ends came to 13 bases. Per germline, CDR1 SGHRS and CDR2 YFSETQ. The length of the CDR3 is 15 residues. The CDR3 sequence is CASSLEGSAGNTIYF. The CDR3 DNA reads as TGCGCCAGCAGCTTAGAGGGGTCGGCCGGAAACACCATATATTTT. The whole variable domain, remainder taken from reference TRBV5-1 and TRBJ1-3, is KAGVTQTPRYLIKTRGQQVTLSCSPISGHRSVSWYQQTPGQGLQFLFEYFSETQRNKGNFPGRFSGRQFSNSRSEMNVSTLELGDSALYLCASSLEGSAGNTIYFGEGSWLTVV.

This clonotype was observed many times. The rearrangement links TRBV6-1 to TRBJ1-1; 9 positions agree with TRBD1. J gave up 2 bases and V 7 bases, and 5 bases lay outside the gene matches. The CDR3 length is 14 residues. Germline CDR1 reads MNHNS; CDR2 reads SASEGT. The CDR3 DNA reads as TGTGCCAGCACCGAGGACAGGGGCAACACTGAAGCTTTCTTT. Encoded protein: CASTEDRGNTEAFF.

J is TRBJ1-1 and V is TRBV20-1; 9 bases are a match to TRBD1. Germline CDR1 DFQATT, CDR2 SNEGSKA (reference sequence). The CDR3 runs 14 residues. V lost 6 bases and J lost 6; bases outside the gene matches: 11. The CDR3: CSATRGQGWAEAFF. The CDR3, as DNA: TGCAGTGCCACCCGCGGACAGGGGTGGGCTGAAGCTTTCTTT.

This clonotype showed up just a few times. This chain links TRBV14 with TRBJ1-1; the D is unclear. V dropped 0 bases and J dropped 0 bases, with 11 bases sitting between them. From germline, CDR1 is SGHDN and CDR2 FVKESK. The CDR3 loop spans 16 amino acids. The CDR3 bases are TGTGCCAGCAGCCAAGATCTAGGCAGCATGAACACTGAAGCTTTCTTT. Encoded protein: CASSQDLGSMNTEAFF.

This clonotype has just a few counts. The rearrangement uses TRBV7-9 and TRBJ1-2; no firm D call. Germline CDR1 and CDR2: SEHNR and FQNEAQ (reference sequence). The ends were cut back, 2 bases at V and 8 bases at J, with 24 bases in the middle. The CDR3 totals 17 residues. CDR3 protein: CASSLREAIGLLAGYTF. The CDR3 region has the DNA TGTGCCAGCAGCTTACGGGAGGCTATCGGACTTCTAGCAGGCTACACCTTC.

This clonotype was counted many times. CDR3 sequence (DNA): TGCAGTGCTAAGGGGCCTGGAAACACCATATATTTT. Its translation: CSAKGPGNTIYF. The gene calls are TRBV20-1 and TRBJ1-3, with D maybe TRBD1 (5 bases). Per germline, CDR1 DFQATT and CDR2 SNEGSKA (reference sequence). The CDR3 is 12 residues long. Trimming took off 4 bases at V and 2 bases at J, with 6 bases between the two ends.

This clonotype has ten or more counts. This rearrangement joins TRBV20-1 to TRBJ1-5, with 7 bases lining up with TRBD1. This CDR3 contains 14 residues. Germline trimming cut 6 bases from V and 0 bases from J; bases unmatched to any gene: 5. Germline CDR1 reads DFQATT; CDR2 reads SNEGSKA (reference sequence). The CDR3 spells CSANTGVSNQPQHF. In DNA, the CDR3 is TGCAGTGCAAACACAGGGGTTAGCAATCAGCCCCAGCATTTT.

This clonotype has at least ten counts. V and J are TRBV29-1 and TRBJ2-3; TRBD1 aligns across 9 bases. V lost 3 bases, J lost 5 bases, and 15 bases stayed unmatched. Germline V gene sequence: CDR1 SQVTM, CDR2 ANQGSEA. This CDR3 spans 17 amino acids. CDR3 coding DNA: TGCAGCGTTGAGGCTCCTACGAACAGGGGGCCGGGAGATACGCAGTATTTT. Translation: CSVEAPTNRGPGDTQYF.

The table lists this clonotype with many counts. The chain joins TRBV3-1 to TRBJ2-7, with D tentatively TRBD1 (6 bases). The CDR3 is 12 residues long. Germline V CDR1 and CDR2: LGHDT, YNNKEL (reference sequence). Between the trimmed V and J ends, which lost 7 bases and 7 bases, there was a span of 14 bases. CDR3 residues: CASTGAGEEQYF. The CDR3 bases are TGTGCCAGCACAGGGGCAGGCGAAGAGCAGTACTTC.

This clonotype was detected ten times or more. CDR3 region: CASSLAGGGVRETQYF. CDR3 in DNA: TGTGCCAGCAGCTTAGCAGGCGGGGGGGTAAGAGAGACCCAGTACTTC. This chain joins TRBV7-2 and TRBJ2-5; 9 bases are a match to TRBD2. Germline CDR1 and CDR2: SGHTA and FQGNSA. This CDR3 is 16 amino acids long. The junction had 6 bases not matched to a gene; V was cut back by 0 bases and J by 4 bases.

This clonotype was found many times. The rearrangement uses TRBV5-1 and TRBJ2-1, with D uncertain. CDR3 length: 12 residues. Per the germline V gene, CDR1 is SGHRS and CDR2 is YFSETQ. The V gene lost 1 base and the J gene lost 6 bases, with 5 bases spanning the gap. The CDR3, as DNA: TGCGCCAGCAGCTTGATGGGCAATGAGCAGTTCTTC. It specifies CASSLMGNEQFF.

Comment on this clonotype: This may arise from a read error, as a much more abundant clone is one base away. V gene TRBV19 combines with J gene TRBJ1-2, with D maybe TRBD1 (5 bases). With 6 bases removed from V and 3 bases from J, the gap between germline ends came to 23 bases. CDR1 is LNHDA and CDR2 is SQIVND in the germline V gene (reference sequence). The CDR3 runs 17 residues. The CDR3 DNA sequence: TGTGCCAGTAGCCCCTGGGCGGTCGGGACGGTCGACTATGGCTACACCTTC. This gives the protein CASSPWAVGTVDYGYTF. The whole variable domain, remainder taken from reference TRBV19 and TRBJ1-2, is DGGITQSPKYLFRKEGQNVTLSCEQNLNHDAMYWYRQDPGQGLRLIYYSQIVNDFQKGDIAEGYSVSREKKESFPLTVTSAQKNPTAFYLCASSPWAVGTVDYGYTFGSGTRLTVV.

V gene TRBV10-3 combines with J gene TRBJ2-4, with D maybe TRBD2 (5 bases). Germline CDR1 reads ENHRY; CDR2 reads SYGVKD. The ends were cut back, 4 bases at V and 2 bases at J, with 21 bases in the middle. The CDR3 is 18 residues long. This CDR3 is CAISAVPEGSTSKNIQYF. CDR3 DNA sequence: TGTGCCATCAGTGCGGTTCCCGAAGGGAGCACGTCCAAAAACATTCAGTACTTC.

The sample holds many counts of this clonotype. This chain connects TRBV10-3 to TRBJ1-1; D gene unclear. V gave up 8 bases and J gave up 6 bases, with 13 bases separating them. CDR3 length: 12 residues. Germline CDR1 reads ENHRY; CDR2 reads SYGVKD. The CDR3 spells CAIGTREAEAFF. CDR3 DNA sequence: TGTGCCATCGGCACCAGAGAGGCTGAAGCTTTCTTT.

This clonotype occurred a few times. The chain recombines TRBV2 with TRBJ1-5; 7 bases line up with TRBD1. The CDR3 covers 13 residues. Per the germline V gene, CDR1 is SNHLY and CDR2 is FYNNEI. Trimming removed 4 bases from V and 11 bases from J; junction bases left unmatched: 8. DNA for the CDR3: TGTGCCAGCAGTGGGGACTCTCAGGGGGCCCAGCATTTT. Encoded protein: CASSGDSQGAQHF.

The genes are TRBV6-2 or TRBV6-3 and TRBJ2-1; the D is unclear. V gave up 9 bases and J gave up 4 bases, with 4 bases separating them. In germline, CDR1 is MNHEY, CDR2 SVGEGT. The CDR3 extends over 10 amino acids. The CDR3: CASRYNEQFF. Here the CDR3 DNA reads TGTGCCAGTCGTTACAATGAGCAGTTCTTC.

This clonotype has at least ten counts. This rearrangement joins TRBV5-1 to TRBJ1-1; no clear D. The V end was cut by 4 bases, the J end by 1 base, with 8 bases between. Germline values: CDR1 SGHRS, CDR2 YFSETQ. There are 13 residues in the CDR3. Here the CDR3 DNA reads TGCGCCAGCAGCCCTTACGGGAACACTGAAGCTTTCTTT. Translating gives CASSPYGNTEAFF.

This clonotype was seen ten or more times. This CDR3 is CSARTGTGGIYEQYF. The CDR3, as DNA: TGCAGTGCTAGGACCGGGACAGGGGGCATTTACGAGCAGTACTTC. This chain joins TRBV20-1 and TRBJ2-7, with 12 bases matching TRBD1. The CDR3 extends over 15 amino acids. Germline CDR1 and CDR2: DFQATT and SNEGSKA (reference sequence). The ends lost 3 bases at V and 4 bases at J; junction bases unmatched: 7.

This clonotype was recorded many times. The CDR3 sequence is CASSQGTFLYEQYF. In nucleotides, the CDR3 is TGTGCCAGCAGCCAAGGGACCTTCCTCTACGAGCAGTACTTC. This chain connects TRBV3-1 to TRBJ2-7; D not resolved. This CDR3 is built from 14 residues. Germline values: CDR1 LGHDT, CDR2 YNNKEL (reference sequence). V lost 1 base, J lost 3 bases, and 10 bases lay in between.